Here is one T cell receptor beta chain with its context. Its antigen remains unknown. The data belong to a study of T cells expressing NK-cell markers. The study, taken as a whole, reports: Specificity for HCMV among expanded NKG2C+ T cell clones was not established. Researchers report these clonotypes also headed the CD3+CD56-NKG2C+ fraction in a few donors. NKG2C+ dominant clonotype frequencies in five to seven donors were roughly 1.0-8% of CD8+ T cells.

The CDR3 runs to 13 residues. The germline V gene encodes CDR1 SGHTA and CDR2 FQGTGA. Synthesis of TCR beta cDNA relied on 5'RACE template switching carrying UMIs. TCRdb reworked the 5' RACE reads into one entry per CDR3 protein, no DNA. The specimen's table records 200,000 to 300,000 distinct CDR3 sequences. V is TRBV7-3 and J is TRBJ2-7. This sequence originates from a man younger than 35 in good health. What was sequenced was blood T cells: a sorted CD56 or NKG2C T cell subset, CD4+ or CD8+ T cells, or bulk PBMC T cells (not recorded which). The CDR3 sequence: CASSLMASYEQYF.